The TCR beta chain under discussion was sequenced for a study of shared clonotypes between healthy human individuals. Naive CD8 cells lacked CD45RO, underwent positive selection for CCR7 and left out terminally differentiated effector memory CD45RA+ cells. The CDR3 is 14 amino acids. The ends lost 5 bases at V and 4 bases at J; junction bases unmatched: 3. CDR1 and CDR2 (germline): SGHVS, FNYEAQ. Some clones are missing from TCRdb's copy, which holds only in-frame ones; the method was immunoSEQ multiplex PCR. The sample has about 2 million clones, about 95% seen once; the top ten hold around 1.1%. The clonotype originates from a man younger than 30 in good health. The rearrangement links TRBV7-6 to TRBJ1-5, with TRBD1 identical over 9 bases. Sample: naive CD8+ T cells sorted from blood. DNA of the CDR3: TGTGCCAGCAGCGTAGGACAGGGGAATCAGCCCCAGCATTTT. This gives the protein CASSVGQGNQPQHF.